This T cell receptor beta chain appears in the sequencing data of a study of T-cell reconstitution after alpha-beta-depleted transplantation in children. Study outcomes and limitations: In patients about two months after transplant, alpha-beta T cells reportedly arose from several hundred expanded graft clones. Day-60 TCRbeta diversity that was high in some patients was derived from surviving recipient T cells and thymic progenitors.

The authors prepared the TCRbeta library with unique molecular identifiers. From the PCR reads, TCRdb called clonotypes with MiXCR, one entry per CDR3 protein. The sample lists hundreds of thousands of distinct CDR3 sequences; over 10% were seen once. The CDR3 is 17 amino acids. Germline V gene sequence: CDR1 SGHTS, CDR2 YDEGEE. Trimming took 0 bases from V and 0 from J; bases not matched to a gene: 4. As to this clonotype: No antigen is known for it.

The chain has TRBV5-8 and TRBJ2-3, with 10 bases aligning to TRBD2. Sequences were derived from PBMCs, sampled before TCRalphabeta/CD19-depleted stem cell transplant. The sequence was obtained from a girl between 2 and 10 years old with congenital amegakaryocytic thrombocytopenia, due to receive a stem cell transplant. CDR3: CASSLAKTSGSTDTQYF. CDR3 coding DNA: TGTGCCAGCAGCTTGGCCAAGACTAGCGGGAGCACAGATACGCAGTATTTT.